A selection of T cell receptor beta chains follows, all from one sample in a study of blood T cells in healthy people across ages. TCRdb ran MiXCR on the 5' RACE reads and lists one entry per CDR3 protein. The table lists about 810,000 distinct CDR3 sequences, 35% to 40% of them singletons. The sequencing sample was made of blood. These receptors came from a man aged 18-30 years in good health. Each CDR3 is given with its conserved first and last residue. A D gene is named only where the DNA matches it firmly. Expanded clones are given a class, and other clones once, few, many or no size at all.

j_gene	abundance	v_gene	d_gene	CDR3aa	CDR3nt
TRBJ2-1	.	TRBV6-5	TRBD2	CASSYSGSAGGRRNEQFF	TGTGCCAGCAGTTACTCTGGTTCGGCGGGGGGCAGACGGAATGAGCAGTTCTTC
TRBJ2-3	many	TRBV29-1	.	CSVESAFTDTQYF	TGCAGCGTTGAATCGGCGTTCACAGATACGCAGTATTTT
TRBJ2-7	.	TRBV20-1	.	CSARDADSGYEQYF	TGCAGTGCTAGAGATGCGGACAGCGGCTACGAGCAGTACTTC
TRBJ1-1	.	TRBV4-1	.	CASSQEGRGHQEAFF	TGCGCCAGCAGCCAAGAAGGGAGGGGACACCAGGAAGCTTTCTTT
TRBJ1-5	.	TRBV29-1	.	CSAIIGNQPQHF	TGCAGCGCCATAATAGGCAATCAGCCCCAGCATTTT
TRBJ2-1	.	TRBV9	.	CASSVAVSYNEQFF	TGTGCCAGCAGCGTAGCGGTGAGTTACAATGAGCAGTTCTTC
TRBJ2-3	few	TRBV6-1	.	CASSQQIEDTQYF	TGTGCCAGCAGCCAACAAATCGAAGATACGCAGTATTTT
TRBJ1-3	.	TRBV20-1	.	CSARTGSNLSGNTIYF	TGCAGTGCGAGAACAGGGAGTAATCTCTCTGGAAACACCATATATTTT
TRBJ1-6	few	TRBV7-6	TRBD1	CASSPRTGSYNSPLHF	TGTGCCAGCAGCCCAAGGACAGGGTCCTATAATTCACCCCTCCACTTT
TRBJ2-7	.	TRBV4-3	.	CASSQETPGYEQYF	TGCGCCAGCAGCCAAGAGACACCAGGCTACGAGCAGTACTTC
TRBJ2-7	many	TRBV20-1	.	CSATQGRGEQYF	TGCAGTGCTACCCAGGGTCGGGGCGAGCAGTACTTC